This T cell receptor beta chain originates from a study of radiotherapy plus CTLA-4 blockade in lung cancer. TCRdb's copy holds only in-frame clones and misses some; the assay was immunoSEQ multiplex PCR. The sample shows about 78,000 clones, more than 75% of them seen only once. The specimen comprised peripheral blood, sampled from a patient treated with radiotherapy plus ipilimumab. This receptor was obtained from a human donor with non-small cell lung cancer who had a partial response to radiotherapy plus ipilimumab.

CDR3 coding DNA: TGTGCCTGGGCCCTGGGGGGAAACGGGGAGCTGTTTTTT. Protein sequence: CAWALGGNGELFF. The chain combines TRBV30 with TRBJ2-2; possibly TRBD2 for D (6 bases). Germline assignment: CDR1 GTSNPN and CDR2 SVGIG (reference sequence). The CDR3 is 13 residues long. Deletions cut 5 bases from V and 7 bases from J, with 14 bases between.